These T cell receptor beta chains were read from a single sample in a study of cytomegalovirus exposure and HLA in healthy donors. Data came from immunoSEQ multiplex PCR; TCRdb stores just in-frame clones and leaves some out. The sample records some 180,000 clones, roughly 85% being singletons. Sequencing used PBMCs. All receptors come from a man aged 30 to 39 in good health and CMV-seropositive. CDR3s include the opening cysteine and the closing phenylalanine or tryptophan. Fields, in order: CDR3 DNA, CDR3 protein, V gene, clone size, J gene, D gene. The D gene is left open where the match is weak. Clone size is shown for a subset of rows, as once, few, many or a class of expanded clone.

DNA: TGTGCCAGCAGTCCATGGACAGGGAGAGGCTATGGCTACACCTTC
CDR3: CASSPWTGRGYGYTF
V: TRBV28
size: once
J: TRBJ1-2
D: TRBD1

DNA: TGTGCCAGCAGTCCCTTGGACTGGGATAATTCACCCCTCCACTTT
CDR3: CASSPLDWDNSPLHF
V: TRBV28
size: NA
J: TRBJ1-6
D: NA

DNA: TGTGCCAGCAGCGACAGGGTGGCCTACGAGCAGTACTTC
CDR3: CASSDRVAYEQYF
V: TRBV6-5
size: NA
J: TRBJ2-7
D: TRBD1

DNA: TGTGCCAGCAGCTTCGACAGGGCGCCCAACAATGAGCAGTTCTTC
CDR3: CASSFDRAPNNEQFF
V: TRBV7-2
size: NA
J: TRBJ2-1
D: TRBD1

DNA: TGTGCCAGCAGCCCCCTAGCGGGGCTAACATACAATGAGCAGTTCTTC
CDR3: CASSPLAGLTYNEQFF
V: TRBV7-2
size: NA
J: TRBJ2-1
D: TRBD2

DNA: TGTGCCAGCAAGAGCAGCGGGGGGAGCACAGATACGCAGTATTTT
CDR3: CASKSSGGSTDTQYF
V: TRBV7-9
size: NA
J: TRBJ2-3
D: TRBD2

DNA: TGTGCCAGCAGTTACTCTCAGGGTCTTGAGCAGTTCTTC
CDR3: CASSYSQGLEQFF
V: TRBV6-5
size: NA
J: TRBJ2-1
D: NA

DNA: TGTGCCAGCACATCACCGGGACTAGCGGGAGCGGGCACCGGGGAGCTGTTTTTT
CDR3: CASTSPGLAGAGTGELFF
V: TRBV7-2
size: NA
J: TRBJ2-2
D: TRBD2

DNA: TGTGCCAGCAGCTTAGGGACTCTACCAAGAAGCACAGATACGCAGTATTTT
CDR3: CASSLGTLPRSTDTQYF
V: TRBV11-1
size: NA
J: TRBJ2-3
D: NA

DNA: TGTGCCAGCTCACCATCCGGGACAGGGGCCGGGGAGACCCAGTACTTC
CDR3: CASSPSGTGAGETQYF
V: TRBV18
size: NA
J: TRBJ2-5
D: TRBD1

DNA: TGTGCCAGCAGCCCGACGGGACTAGCGGGCCACAATGAGCAGTTCTTC
CDR3: CASSPTGLAGHNEQFF
V: TRBV9
size: NA
J: TRBJ2-1
D: TRBD2

DNA: TGTGCTAGTGGTTTCGCCGGACTAGCGGGAGGTTACAATGAGCAGTTCTTC
CDR3: CASGFAGLAGGYNEQFF
V: TRBV12-5
size: NA
J: TRBJ2-1
D: TRBD2

DNA: TGTGCCAGCACCTCGGCGGGACCCACGGGTTCTTACAATGAGCAGTTCTTC
CDR3: CASTSAGPTGSYNEQFF
V: TRBV28
size: NA
J: TRBJ2-1
D: NA

DNA: TGTGCCAGCAGTGTAGGCCGGACAGGAATGTATGGCTACACCTTC
CDR3: CASSVGRTGMYGYTF
V: TRBV2
size: NA
J: TRBJ1-2
D: TRBD1

DNA: TGTGCCAGCAGCCAAGAGCGGGGGGGGTACAATGAGCAGTTCTTC
CDR3: CASSQERGGYNEQFF
V: TRBV4-2
size: few
J: TRBJ2-1
D: TRBD2

DNA: TGTGCCAGCAGTTTACGGGTGCCCGTCCTAAACAATGAGCAGTTCTTC
CDR3: CASSLRVPVLNNEQFF
V: TRBV27
size: NA
J: TRBJ2-1
D: NA

DNA: TGTGCTAGCAGCTTAGAGGCCAGGGGAGGGGAGACCCAGTACTTC
CDR3: CASSLEARGGETQYF
V: TRBV7-7
size: NA
J: TRBJ2-5
D: NA

DNA: TGTGCCAGCAGCAAAAGAGGGACAGGGGGAAAGAAGACCCAGTACTTC
CDR3: CASSKRGTGGKKTQYF
V: TRBV21-1
size: once
J: TRBJ2-5
D: NA

DNA: TGTGCCAGCAGCTCGGACAGGGGTAAAGCTGGGGCCAACGTCCTGACTTTC
CDR3: CASSSDRGKAGANVLTF
V: TRBV11-1
size: NA
J: TRBJ2-6
D: TRBD1

DNA: TGCGCCAGCAGCTCGGGACAGGGTTATGGCTACACCTTC
CDR3: CASSSGQGYGYTF
V: TRBV5-1
size: NA
J: TRBJ1-2
D: TRBD1

DNA: TGCACCCCAGCCCGGGACAGGGAATTAATGATGAACACTGAAGCTTTCTTT
CDR3: CTPARDRELMMNTEAFF
V: TRBV29-1
size: NA
J: TRBJ1-1
D: TRBD1

DNA: TGTGCCAGCCAGTCACTAGCGGGAGGGTACAATGAGCAGTTCTTC
CDR3: CASQSLAGGYNEQFF
V: TRBV19
size: once
J: TRBJ2-1
D: TRBD2

DNA: TGTGCCAGCAGCATTTTGGGACAGGGCTACGAGCAGTACTTC
CDR3: CASSILGQGYEQYF
V: TRBV5-4
size: NA
J: TRBJ2-7
D: TRBD1

DNA: TGTGCCAGCACAGGGTTCTCTGGGGCCAACGTCCTGACTTTC
CDR3: CASTGFSGANVLTF
V: TRBV7-9
size: NA
J: TRBJ2-6
D: NA

DNA: TGTGCCAGCAGCCGACTAATTAGCGTCACTAGCACAGATACGCAGTATTTT
CDR3: CASSRLISVTSTDTQYF
V: TRBV28
size: NA
J: TRBJ2-3
D: NA

DNA: TGCGCCAGCAGCTTCTTTTCCCCGGACAGGACGGACTACGAGCAGTACTTC
CDR3: CASSFFSPDRTDYEQYF
V: TRBV5-1
size: once
J: TRBJ2-7
D: TRBD1

DNA: TGTGCCAGCAGCCCCCGGGACAGCAATAATTCACCCCTCCACTTT
CDR3: CASSPRDSNNSPLHF
V: TRBV7-9
size: NA
J: TRBJ1-6
D: TRBD1

DNA: TGTGCCAGTAGGGTGATAGGAGGCACTGAAGCTTTCTTT
CDR3: CASRVIGGTEAFF
V: TRBV19
size: NA
J: TRBJ1-1
D: NA

DNA: TGTGCCAGCAGCCCAACCGGGACTAGCGGGACAGATACGCAGTATTTT
CDR3: CASSPTGTSGTDTQYF
V: TRBV7-6
size: NA
J: TRBJ2-3
D: TRBD2

DNA: TGTGCCAGCAGCTCGGACAGGGGTTATGGCTACACCTTC
CDR3: CASSSDRGYGYTF
V: TRBV25-1
size: NA
J: TRBJ1-2
D: TRBD1

DNA: TGTGCCAGTAGTATCGGTCTGGAGAAAGCTTTCTTT
CDR3: CASSIGLEKAFF
V: TRBV19
size: few
J: TRBJ1-1
D: NA

DNA: TGTGCCAGCAGTGAATTGAACAGCTACGAGCAGTACTTC
CDR3: CASSELNSYEQYF
V: TRBV6-1
size: NA
J: TRBJ2-7
D: NA

DNA: TGCGCCAGCAGCCAAGGAATTGAGCTAGTCGGGGAGCTGTTTTTT
CDR3: CASSQGIELVGELFF
V: TRBV4-1
size: NA
J: TRBJ2-2
D: NA

DNA: TGTGCCAGCTCAGAGGGACAGATTCACATTCAGTACTTC
CDR3: CASSEGQIHIQYF
V: TRBV18
size: NA
J: TRBJ2-4
D: TRBD1

DNA: TGTGCCAGCAGTGACACTGGCTATGGCTACACCTTC
CDR3: CASSDTGYGYTF
V: TRBV6-4
size: NA
J: TRBJ1-2
D: NA

DNA: TGCGCCAGCAGTACAGGGCCAGCCGGGGAGCTGTTTTTT
CDR3: CASSTGPAGELFF
V: TRBV5-1
size: NA
J: TRBJ2-2
D: NA

DNA: TGTGCCAGCACCCAGGGAAACAATGAGCAGTTCTTC
CDR3: CASTQGNNEQFF
V: TRBV6-1
size: NA
J: TRBJ2-1
D: NA

DNA: TGTGCCAGCAGCTTAGGAGGGCCCGGTCCCTCTTACACCTTC
CDR3: CASSLGGPGPSYTF
V: TRBV11-3
size: NA
J: TRBJ1-2
D: NA

DNA: TGTGCCAGCAGTTCCCCCAGGGCCGGCATAGATACGCAGTATTTT
CDR3: CASSSPRAGIDTQYF
V: TRBV27
size: NA
J: TRBJ2-3
D: NA

DNA: TGTGCCAGCTCGAGCTACCCTGAAAATAGCAATCAGCCCCAGCATTTT
CDR3: CASSSYPENSNQPQHF
V: TRBV18
size: NA
J: TRBJ1-5
D: NA

DNA: TGTGCCAGCAGCCCGCGGGGGTCGAACACCGGGGAGCTGTTTTTT
CDR3: CASSPRGSNTGELFF
V: TRBV7-3
size: once
J: TRBJ2-2
D: TRBD2

DNA: TGCGCCAGCAGCTTGAGAGCGGGAGGCGGAGAGCAGTACTTC
CDR3: CASSLRAGGGEQYF
V: TRBV5-1
size: NA
J: TRBJ2-7
D: TRBD2

DNA: TGTGCCAGCAGTTTACTAGCGGGAGGGCCGAGGGAGCTGTTTTTT
CDR3: CASSLLAGGPRELFF
V: TRBV27
size: NA
J: TRBJ2-2
D: TRBD2

DNA: TGTGCCAGCTCTCCAGCGGGACTTTCCTACAATGAGCAGTTCTTC
CDR3: CASSPAGLSYNEQFF
V: TRBV6-6
size: NA
J: TRBJ2-1
D: TRBD2

DNA: TGTGCCAGCAGCTTGGGTAGCGGGAGGGCCCAATCGACAGATACGCAGTATTTT
CDR3: CASSLGSGRAQSTDTQYF
V: TRBV5-4
size: NA
J: TRBJ2-3
D: TRBD2

DNA: TGCGCCAGCAGCCAGGACAGGGAAAACATTCAGTACTTC
CDR3: CASSQDRENIQYF
V: TRBV4-3
size: NA
J: TRBJ2-4
D: TRBD1

DNA: TGTGCCAGCAGCTTAGGGTCCGGGAGGGGGGGACACAATGAGCAGTTCTTC
CDR3: CASSLGSGRGGHNEQFF
V: TRBV11-2
size: NA
J: TRBJ2-1
D: TRBD2

DNA: TGTGCCATCAGTGAGTCCGAGTACGAGCAGTACTTC
CDR3: CAISESEYEQYF
V: TRBV10-3
size: NA
J: TRBJ2-7
D: NA

DNA: TGTGCCAGTAGTGCCCGGACAGGTCAGCCCCAGCATTTT
CDR3: CASSARTGQPQHF
V: TRBV19
size: NA
J: TRBJ1-5
D: TRBD1

DNA: TGTGCCAGCAGCTTGGATTGGCGGGGCGAGCAGTACTTC
CDR3: CASSLDWRGEQYF
V: TRBV5-4
size: once
J: TRBJ2-7
D: NA

DNA: TGTGCCAGCAGTTTAATACTCACCGGGGAGCTGTTTTTT
CDR3: CASSLILTGELFF
V: TRBV27
size: NA
J: TRBJ2-2
D: NA

DNA: TGTGCCAGCAGCACTCACTCTAAGCAGTTCTTC
CDR3: CASSTHSKQFF
V: TRBV5-6
size: NA
J: TRBJ2-1
D: NA

DNA: TGTGCCAGCAGCGTTAGCGGGAGGGGGGACATTCAGTACTTC
CDR3: CASSVSGRGDIQYF
V: TRBV9
size: NA
J: TRBJ2-4
D: TRBD2